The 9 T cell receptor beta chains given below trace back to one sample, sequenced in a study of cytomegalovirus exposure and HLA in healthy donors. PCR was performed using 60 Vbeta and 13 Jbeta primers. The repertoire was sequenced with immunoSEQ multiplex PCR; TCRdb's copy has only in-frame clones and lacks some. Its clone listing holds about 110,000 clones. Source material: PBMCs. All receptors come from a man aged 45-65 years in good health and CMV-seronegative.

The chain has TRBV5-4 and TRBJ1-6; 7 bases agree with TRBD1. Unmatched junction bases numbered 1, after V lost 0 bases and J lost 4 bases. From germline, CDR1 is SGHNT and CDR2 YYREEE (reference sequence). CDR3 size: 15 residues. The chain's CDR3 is CASSLVTGYNSPLHF. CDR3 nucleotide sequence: TGTGCCAGCAGCTTGGTGACAGGGTATAATTCACCCCTCCACTTT. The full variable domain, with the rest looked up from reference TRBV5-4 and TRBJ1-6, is ETGVTQSPTHLIKTRGQQVTLRCSSQSGHNTVSWYQQALGQGPQFIFQYYREEENGRGNFPPRFSGLQFPNYSSELNVNALELDDSALYLCASSLVTGYNSPLHFGNGTRLTVT.

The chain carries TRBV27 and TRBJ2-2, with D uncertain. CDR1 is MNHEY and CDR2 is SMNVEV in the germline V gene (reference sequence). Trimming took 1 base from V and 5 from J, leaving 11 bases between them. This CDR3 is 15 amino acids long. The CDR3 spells CASSLFDTRTGELFF. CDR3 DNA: TGTGCCAGCAGTTTATTTGACACCCGAACCGGGGAGCTGTTTTTT.

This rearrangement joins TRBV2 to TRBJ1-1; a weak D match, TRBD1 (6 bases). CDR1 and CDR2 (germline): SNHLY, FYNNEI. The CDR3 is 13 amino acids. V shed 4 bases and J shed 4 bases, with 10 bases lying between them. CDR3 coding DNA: TGTGCCAGCAGTGCGACAGGTTCCACTGAAGCTTTCTTT. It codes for CASSATGSTEAFF.

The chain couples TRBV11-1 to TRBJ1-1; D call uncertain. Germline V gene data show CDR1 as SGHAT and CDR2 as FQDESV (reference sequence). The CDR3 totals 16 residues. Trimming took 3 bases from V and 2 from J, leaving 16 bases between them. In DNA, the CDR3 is TGTGCCAGCAGCTTTGAATCTGCCGGGTACAACACTGAAGCTTTCTTT. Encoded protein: CASSFESAGYNTEAFF.

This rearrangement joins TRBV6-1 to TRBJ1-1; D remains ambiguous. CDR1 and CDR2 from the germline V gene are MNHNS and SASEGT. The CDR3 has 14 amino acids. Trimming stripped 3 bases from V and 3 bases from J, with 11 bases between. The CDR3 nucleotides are TGTGCCAGCAGTGAGACTAGGACGTACACTGAAGCTTTCTTT. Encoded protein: CASSETRTYTEAFF.

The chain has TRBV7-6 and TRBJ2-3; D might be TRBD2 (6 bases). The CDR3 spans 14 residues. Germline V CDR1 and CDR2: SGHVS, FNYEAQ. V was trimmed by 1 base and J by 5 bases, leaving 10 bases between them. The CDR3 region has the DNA TGTGCCAGCAGCTTAGATTTGGAGGGAGATACGCAGTATTTT. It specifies CASSLDLEGDTQYF.

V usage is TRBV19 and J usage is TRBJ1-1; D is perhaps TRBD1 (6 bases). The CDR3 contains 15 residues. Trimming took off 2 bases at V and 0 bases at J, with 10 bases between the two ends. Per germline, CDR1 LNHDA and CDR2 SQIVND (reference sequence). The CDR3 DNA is TGTGCCAGTAGTATATGGGGGGGGCTGAACACTGAAGCTTTCTTT. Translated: CASSIWGGLNTEAFF.

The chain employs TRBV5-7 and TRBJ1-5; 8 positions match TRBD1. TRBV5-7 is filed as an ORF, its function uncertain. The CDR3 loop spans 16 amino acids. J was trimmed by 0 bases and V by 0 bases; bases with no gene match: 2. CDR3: CASSLDRGISNQPQHF. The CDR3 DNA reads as TGTGCCAGCAGCTTGGACAGGGGGATTAGCAATCAGCCCCAGCATTTT.

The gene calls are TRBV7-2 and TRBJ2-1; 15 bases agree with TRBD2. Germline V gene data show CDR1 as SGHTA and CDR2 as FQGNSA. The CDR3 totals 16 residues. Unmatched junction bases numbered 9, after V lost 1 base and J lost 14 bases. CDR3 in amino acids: CASSLVGGLAGGQKFF. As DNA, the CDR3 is TGTGCCAGCAGCTTAGTCGGGGGACTAGCGGGGGGACAGAAGTTCTTC.